This record concerns one T cell receptor beta chain sequence. The source of the sample is a study of neurological immune-mediated disorders. As for time point: longitudinal time-point 3. Over 160 million TCR-beta sequences from 15-18 subjects came from every sequencing run. TCRdb reanalysed the 5' RACE reads using MiXCR and keeps one entry per CDR3 protein. The repertoire holds more than 95,000 distinct CDR3 sequences, with 9.5% to 14% as singletons. Sequencing was performed on PBMCs. The TCR comes from a female donor with HTLV-1-associated myelopathy (HAM/TSP).

The DNA of the CDR3 is TGTGCCAGCAGCCCGCGGACTAGCGGGGGGGCTACTAGCACAGATACGCAGTATTTT. Amino acids: CASSPRTSGGATSTDTQYF. The chain joins TRBV7-3 to TRBJ2-3; 15 bases line up with TRBD2. Germline-derived CDR1 and CDR2 are SGHTA and FQGTGA. The CDR3 runs 19 residues. J was trimmed by 0 bases and V by 5 bases; bases with no gene match: 9.